This T cell receptor (beta chain) was profiled in a study of T cell responses to AZD1222 COVID-19 vaccine. TCRdb's table, derived via immunoSEQ multiplex PCR, lists solely in-frame clones and lacks some. The data hold some 64,000 clones, with over 60% observed a single time. This CDR3 comprises 13 residues. V was clipped by 6 bases and J by 5 bases; unmatched bases: 4. In germline, CDR1 is KGHSH, CDR2 LQKENI. The genes are TRBV18 and TRBJ1-5; 7 bases fit TRBD1. The TCR comes from an adult in good health. The source was peripheral blood, collected on day 0 of AZD1222 vaccination. The CDR3 sequence: CASSGTEDQPQHF. DNA of the CDR3: TGTGCCAGCTCGGGGACAGAAGATCAGCCCCAGCATTTT.